This T cell receptor beta chain originates from a study of cytomegalovirus exposure and HLA in healthy donors. Overall study findings and caveats: CMV serostatus was the only immune exposure information that was available. Exclusion as indistinguishable affected some V segments, including TRBV6-2 and TRBV6-3.

The CDR3 is 15 residues long. Trimming removed 0 bases at V and 4 bases at J, with 9 bases between. Germline V CDR1 and CDR2: SGHDN, FVKESK. A multiplex PCR was run with 60 Vbeta primers and 13 Jbeta primers. This table comes from immunoSEQ multiplex PCR, and its TCRdb copy is limited to in-frame clones, with some not included. This sample has fewer than 200,000 clones, with approximately 78% found just once. Remarks on this clone: No antigen is known for it. The same CDR3 can be traced to other DNA sequences in this sample.

What was sequenced was PBMCs. This clonotype was obtained from a woman aged 18-29 years in good health and CMV-seronegative. This rearrangement joins TRBV14 to TRBJ1-4, with D possibly matching TRBD1 (5 bases). CDR3 protein: CASSQDNRNNEKLFF. The CDR3 nucleotides read TGTGCCAGCAGCCAAGACAACAGGAATAATGAAAAACTGTTTTTT.